Below, 21 T cell receptor beta chains from the same sample are listed, as sequenced in a study of T-cell memory formation after mild COVID-19 (dated by TCRdb to about 2021). Libraries were constructed by 5' RACE. TCRdb names Illumina NovaSeq 6000 as the instrument used. TCRdb passed the public sequencing reads through fastp at Q25 and MiXCR, retaining productive beta sequences. Rows with one shared CDR3 protein collapse into an entry with the most common genes and DNA. The sample table contains under 350,000 distinct CDR3 sequences; only one count was recorded for around 15% of them. Approximately 25% of the sample lies in the top ten. Material: PBMCs or a T cell subset sorted from them (not recorded which). Receptors originate from a man in his late teens or twenties who had mild COVID-19 (a few samples of this study predate the infection). The sample titles of this study are shuffled in the database, so cell type and time point are left out; the donor was told from shared clones.

V is TRBV12-3 or TRBV12-4 and J is TRBJ1-5; D is unresolved. The CDR3 has 13 amino acids. Between the trimmed V and J ends, which lost 2 bases and 8 bases, there was a span of 10 bases. In DNA, the CDR3 is TGTGCCAGCAGTTTACCCAATGAGAAGCCCCAGCATTTT. It codes for CASSLPNEKPQHF.

This clonotype was recorded a few times. V gene TRBV7-7 combines with J gene TRBJ2-7; possibly TRBD2 for D (6 bases). CDR3 length: 15 residues. The V and J ends lost 3 bases and 1 base respectively, with 13 bases between them. Looked up from germline, CDR1 is SSHAT and CDR2 is FNYEAQ (reference sequence). For the CDR3, the DNA is TGTGCCAGCAGCTTGGGGCCAGGAGGGTCCTACGAGCAGTACTTC. Protein: CASSLGPGGSYEQYF.

This clonotype showed up just a few times. This chain links TRBV5-1 with TRBJ2-1, with 9 bases lining up with TRBD2. CDR1 is SGHRS, CDR2 YFSETQ, per germline. CDR3 size: 17 residues. V gave up 5 bases and J gave up 8 bases; unmatched junction bases: 17. The CDR3 reads CASSRAGSGGILDEQFF. The DNA for the CDR3 is TGCGCCAGCAGTCGGGCGGGTAGCGGGGGTATATTAGATGAGCAGTTCTTC.

This clonotype was seen repeatedly, ten times or more. V gene TRBV11-2 combines with J gene TRBJ2-5; no firm D call. Germline assignment: CDR1 SGHAT and CDR2 FQNNGV. Trimming cost V 0 bases and J 7 bases, with 9 bases left between them. The CDR3 covers 13 residues. In DNA, the CDR3 is TGTGCCAGCAGCTTAGAAGTCTTCGGGACCCAGTACTTC. Protein: CASSLEVFGTQYF.

This clonotype was picked up a small number of times. The gene calls are TRBV29-1 and TRBJ2-2, with D perhaps TRBD2 (5 bases). V was trimmed by 8 bases and J by 5 bases, leaving 12 bases between them. This CDR3 is 12 amino acids long. Germline CDR1 reads SQVTM; CDR2 reads ANQGSEA. The CDR3 here is CSIGGLTGELFF. The CDR3 DNA reads TGCAGCATAGGCGGGTTGACCGGGGAGCTGTTTTTT.

The chain has TRBV5-1 and TRBJ2-7, with D possibly matching TRBD1 (6 bases). The CDR3 runs 14 residues. V lost 1 base to trimming and J lost 6 bases, with 14 bases between them. Germline lookup yields CDR1 SGHRS and CDR2 YFSETQ. CDR3 loop: CASSLLSGVGEQYV. Written as DNA, the CDR3 is TGCGCCAGCAGCTTGCTCTCAGGGGTTGGCGAGCAGTACGTC.

The CDR3 DNA sequence: TGTGCCAGCAGCTTAGGCCCGGGTTCCGAGACCCAGTACTTC. Protein: CASSLGPGSETQYF. The chain couples TRBV7-3 to TRBJ2-5, with D uncertain. From germline, CDR1 is SGHTA and CDR2 FQGTGA. Between the trimmed V and J ends, which lost 2 bases and 5 bases, there was a span of 12 bases. CDR3 length equals 14 residues.

The chain combines TRBV5-1 with TRBJ1-5, with 8 bases fitting TRBD1. This CDR3 comprises 16 residues. V was clipped by 2 bases and J by 5 bases; unmatched bases: 9. Germline CDR1 SGHRS, CDR2 YFSETQ. The CDR3 sequence is CASSLEPTGGYQPQHF. CDR3 bases: TGCGCCAGCAGCTTAGAGCCTACAGGGGGGTATCAGCCCCAGCATTTT.

This clonotype was detected ten times or more. The V call is TRBV6-5, the J call TRBJ2-1; a weak D match, TRBD2 (5 bases). Germline-derived CDR1 and CDR2 are MNHEY and SVGAGI. CDR3 length: 14 residues. Trimming took 0 bases from V and 8 from J, leaving 11 bases between them. CDR3 DNA: TGTGCCAGCAGTTACTCGCTAGCCCAGGATGAGCAGTTCTTC. It yields the protein CASSYSLAQDEQFF.

This clonotype was picked up many times. In DNA form, the CDR3 reads TGTGCCACCTATCCCGCCGACAGGAACCCGCAGTATTTT. Protein: CATYPADRNPQYF. This chain joins TRBV7-9 and TRBJ2-3; maybe TRBD1 (6 bases). Germline CDR1 SEHNR, CDR2 FQNEAQ (reference sequence). The CDR3 has 13 residues. Trimming pared 10 bases from V and 10 bases from J, leaving 21 bases between.

This clonotype has only a few counts. The rearrangement uses TRBV7-8 and TRBJ2-5; D is possibly TRBD2 (5 bases). The CDR3 is 14 amino acids. Trimming left V 3 bases short and J 1 base short, with 9 bases between. From germline, CDR1 is SGHVS and CDR2 FQNEAQ. Written as DNA, the CDR3 is TGTGCCAGCAGCTTGAGAGGGTCCCAAGAGACCCAGTACTTC. It codes for CASSLRGSQETQYF.

This clonotype was seen a few times. The genes are TRBV20-1 and TRBJ1-6, with D hard to call. Per germline, CDR1 DFQATT and CDR2 SNEGSKA (reference sequence). V gave up 3 bases and J gave up 8 bases, with 5 bases separating them. The CDR3 consists of 11 residues. CDR3 loop: CSASRDSPLHF. The CDR3 DNA sequence: TGCAGTGCTAGCCGCGATTCACCCCTCCACTTT.

A note on this clonotype: As the CDR3 is not closed by the conserved phenylalanine or tryptophan, this likely results from a read error. The rearrangement links TRBV12-3 or TRBV12-4 to TRBJ2-1; D remains ambiguous. With 2 bases removed from V and 1 base from J, the gap between germline ends came to 6 bases. The CDR3 covers 14 residues. CDR3 residues: CASSLTVSYNEQFY. CDR3 bases: TGTGCCAGCAGTTTAACAGTGTCCTACAATGAGCAGTTCTAC.

This clonotype was detected only a few times. The genes are TRBV20-1 and TRBJ1-2; D remains ambiguous. The CDR3 is made up of 12 amino acids. The V and J ends lost 1 base and 3 bases respectively, with 6 bases between them. Germline-derived CDR1 and CDR2 are DFQATT and SNEGSKA (reference sequence). CDR3 amino acids: CSARVSDYGYTF. CDR3 DNA sequence: TGCAGTGCTAGAGTTAGCGACTATGGCTACACCTTC.

This clonotype was counted many times. The chain links TRBV6-6 to TRBJ1-2, with D unresolved. CDR1 is MNHNY, CDR2 SVGAGI, per germline (reference sequence). Between the trimmed V and J ends, which lost 3 bases and 3 bases, there was a span of 5 bases. The CDR3 extends over 12 amino acids. The CDR3 protein is CASSYRDYGYTF. The CDR3, as DNA: TGTGCCAGCAGTTATAGAGACTATGGCTACACCTTC.

Only a few counts were recorded for this clonotype. The V call is TRBV7-2, the J call TRBJ2-2; TRBD2 matches at 10 bases. Trimming removed 4 bases from V and 4 bases from J; junction bases left unmatched: 6. The CDR3 has 16 residues. Germline lookup yields CDR1 SGHTA and CDR2 FQGNSA. The CDR3 spells CASSSISGGSTGELFF. The CDR3 nucleotides are TGTGCCAGCAGCTCCATTAGCGGGGGGTCCACCGGGGAGCTGTTTTTT.

This clonotype was seen a few times. The genes are TRBV6-5 and TRBJ2-5; the match to TRBD1 covers 10 bases. V was pared by 0 bases and J by 0 bases, with 10 bases of the junction left unmatched. Germline V CDR1 and CDR2: MNHEY, SVGAGI. CDR3 size: 19 residues. As DNA, the CDR3 is TGTGCCAGCAGTTACTCGCCACCCAGGACAGGGGGGAACCAAGAGACCCAGTACTTC. Its translation: CASSYSPPRTGGNQETQYF.

This clonotype showed up many times. The genes are TRBV4-3 and TRBJ1-2; 9 bases map to TRBD1. The germline V gene encodes CDR1 LGHNA and CDR2 YSLEER. The V gene end was trimmed by 4 bases and the J gene end by 6 bases; junction bases not matched to a gene: 3. The CDR3 contains 13 residues. CDR3 coding DNA: TGCGCCAGCAGCCCCCGGACAGGGGATGGCTACACCTTC. Translating gives CASSPRTGDGYTF.

This clonotype was detected ten times or more. The chain is built from TRBV6-5 and TRBJ1-1; D is unresolved. The CDR3 is 12 residues long. The V gene lost 3 bases and the J gene lost 7 bases, with 9 bases spanning the gap. Looked up from germline, CDR1 is MNHEY and CDR2 is SVGAGI. CDR3 in amino acids: CASSYWGDEAFF. CDR3 coding DNA: TGTGCCAGCAGTTATTGGGGTGATGAAGCTTTCTTT.

In this sample, this clonotype turned up once. The chain recombines TRBV4-1 with TRBJ2-1, with D perhaps matching TRBD2 (7 bases). Trimming left V 4 bases short and J 7 bases short, with 14 bases between. Germline loops: CDR1 MGHRA, CDR2 YSYEKL. The CDR3 is 14 residues long. The chain's CDR3 is CASSRGGRMNEQFF. The DNA of the CDR3 is TGCGCCAGCAGCCGGGGGGGGCGGATGAATGAGCAGTTCTTC.

The genes are TRBV6-1 and TRBJ2-7; D could derive from TRBD1 or TRBD2 (5 bases each). The CDR3 contains 12 residues. Per germline, CDR1 MNHNS and CDR2 SASEGT. CDR3 region: CASSERGAQQDV. For the CDR3, the DNA is TGTGCCAGCAGTGAGAGAGGGGCCCAACAAGACGTC.